This TCR beta chain was sequenced in a study of immune evolution from preneoplasia to lung adenocarcinoma. In the case of this clone: What it recognizes is unknown.

CDR3 length: 15 amino acids. V shed 4 bases and J shed 4 bases, with 16 bases lying between them. Assay: immunoSEQ multiplex PCR; the TCRdb copy retains only in-frame clones and omits some. This sample has 8,000 or so clones, with 83% found just once. Each case's diagnosis was confirmed by two pathologists on H&E. After pathologic assessment, macro-dissection selected premalignant or tumor cells for extraction. Broader study findings: Normal lung had highest clonality; later lesions appeared denser, more diverse.

Sequenced material: FFPE minimally invasive lung adenocarcinoma tissue. The TCR sequence derives from a person aged 65 to 85 with lung adenocarcinoma. The chain is built from TRBV23-1 and TRBJ2-5; D remains unclear. TRBV23-1 is placed among ORFs of uncertain function. The CDR3, as DNA: TGCGCCAGCAGTCGGTCGAGGCAGTTCGGAGAGACCCAGTACTTC. This codes for CASSRSRQFGETQYF.